This TCR beta chain emerged from a study of blood T cell repertoires in COVID-19. Across the whole study: Sample material is recorded as cDNA or gDNA derived from T cells, B-cell-depleted T cells, or PBMCs.

Germline-derived CDR1 and CDR2 are LNHDA and SQIVND (reference sequence). The CDR3 contains 13 residues. The V segment lost 6 bases and the J segment 7 bases; nucleotides outside the gene matches: 6. Assay: immunoSEQ multiplex PCR; the TCRdb copy retains only in-frame clones and omits some. Of about 270,000 clones in the sample, roughly 89% were seen once. Sequences were obtained from peripheral blood. The receptor's source is a man aged 50 to 59 with acute or convalescent COVID-19. The chain joins TRBV19 to TRBJ1-2, with 9 positions matching TRBD1. CDR3 protein: CASRSGQGGGYTF. CDR3 coding DNA: TGTGCCAGTAGATCGGGACAGGGTGGTGGCTACACCTTC.